This T cell receptor beta chain comes out of a study of human T cells and chemical hapten exposure. From the RACE reads, TCRdb called clonotypes with MiXCR, one entry per CDR3 protein. This sample has 100,000 to 150,000 distinct CDR3 sequences; approximately 9.5% occur once, and the top ten carry roughly 1.8%. As to time point: healthy volunteer bleed at 2 weeks. Unfractionated whole blood was the source of the extracted total RNA. This clonotype was recorded at least ten times. The sample taken for sequencing was whole blood. The receptor's source is a male donor in good health. Some clones in this sample may be carry-over from other donors' samples.

The CDR3 reads CASSIGTFETQYF. For the CDR3, the DNA is TGTGCCAGCAGCATAGGGACATTTGAGACCCAGTACTTC. The rearrangement uses TRBV7-8 and TRBJ2-5; possible D gene TRBD1, 6 bases. V lost 5 bases and J lost 5, with 12 bases in between. CDR1 SGHVS and CDR2 FQNEAQ come from the germline V gene. The CDR3 runs 13 residues.